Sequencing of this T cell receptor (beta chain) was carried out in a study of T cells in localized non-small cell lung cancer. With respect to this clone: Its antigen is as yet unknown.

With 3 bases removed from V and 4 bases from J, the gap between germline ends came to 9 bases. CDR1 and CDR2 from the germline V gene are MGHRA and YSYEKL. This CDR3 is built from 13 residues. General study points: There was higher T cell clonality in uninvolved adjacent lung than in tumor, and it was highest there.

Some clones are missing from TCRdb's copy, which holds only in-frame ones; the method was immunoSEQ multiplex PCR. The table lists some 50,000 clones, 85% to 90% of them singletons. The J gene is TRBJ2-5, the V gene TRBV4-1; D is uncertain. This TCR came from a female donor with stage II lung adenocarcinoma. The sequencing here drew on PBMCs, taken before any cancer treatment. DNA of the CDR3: TGCGCCAGCAGCCATCTTCCGGGAGAGACCCAGTACTTC. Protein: CASSHLPGETQYF.